This TCR beta chain was observed in a study of technical replicates of blood from a handful of donors. The repertoire was sequenced with immunoSEQ multiplex PCR; TCRdb's copy has only in-frame clones and lacks some. The sample has about 12,000 clones, about 95% seen once. Trimming at V came to 3 bases and at J to 0 bases, leaving 11 bases not matched to a gene. The CDR3 has 18 amino acids. Per germline, CDR1 LNHDA and CDR2 SQIVND (reference sequence). V usage is TRBV19 and J usage is TRBJ1-5; TRBD1 aligns across 7 bases. The specimen was PBMCs. This TCR was recovered from a human donor in good health. DNA of the CDR3: TGTGCCAGTAGTATCGGGGGACAGCGCGATTCTAGCAATCAGCCCCAGCATTTT. It translates to CASSIGGQRDSSNQPQHF.